These T cell receptor beta chains were read from a single sample in a study of blood T cell repertoires in COVID-19. Data came from immunoSEQ multiplex PCR; TCRdb stores just in-frame clones and leaves some out. This table holds 250,000 to 350,000 clones, approximately 89% found once. Sequencing was carried out using PBMCs or T cells enriched from blood (not recorded which). The receptors derive from a woman in her forties or fifties who had been exposed to COVID-19. The CDR3 runs from the conserved cysteine through the conserved F or W. A D gene is named only where the DNA matches it firmly. The size field is filled for only some rows; it gives once, few, many or a size class.

>TRBV3-1/TRBV3-2|13|TRBJ2-7|-|TRBD1
TGTGCCAGCAGCCCATCGGGACAGTACGAGCAGTACTTC
CASSPSGQYEQYF
>TRBV10-3|14|TRBJ1-2|once|-
TGTGCCATCAGTGAGTCCGCGACACTCTATGGCTACACCTTC
CAISESATLYGYTF
>TRBV5-5|14|TRBJ2-3|-|-
TGTGCCAGCAGCTTCTTTCTGTCCACAGATACGCAGTATTTT
CASSFFLSTDTQYF
>TRBV5-1|16|TRBJ1-2|-|TRBD1
TGCGCCAGCAGCCCGGGACCGGGACAGGGAATAGGTGGCTACACCTTC
CASSPGPGQGIGGYTF
>TRBV10-2|17|TRBJ1-1|-|TRBD1
TGCGCCAGCAGTGGCGCCGTTCGGACAGGGAGGGACACTGAAGCTTTCTTT
CASSGAVRTGRDTEAFF
>TRBV28|16|TRBJ2-2|-|TRBD1
TGTGCCAGCAGTCCCTCCGGGACAGGGGGTTTTGGGGAGCTGTTTTTT
CASSPSGTGGFGELFF
>TRBV19|15|TRBJ1-5|-|-
TGTGCCAGTAGTACCCGGGGGGCCTACAATCAGCCCCAGCATTTT
CASSTRGAYNQPQHF
>TRBV11-3|13|TRBJ2-6|-|-
TGTGCCAGCAGCCGACAGGGGGCCAACGTCCTGACTTTC
CASSRQGANVLTF
>TRBV6-5|14|TRBJ1-5|few|-
TGTGCCAGCAAGAGACCAGGGGGCAATCAGCCCCAGCATTTT
CASKRPGGNQPQHF
>TRBV15|17|TRBJ1-4|few|-
TGTGCCACCAGCAGTGCTACAGGGTTAGCAACTAATGAAAAACTGTTTTTT
CATSSATGLATNEKLFF
>TRBV6-5|13|TRBJ2-3|-|TRBD1
TGTGCCAGCAGGACAGGGGGCACAGATACGCAGTATTTT
CASRTGGTDTQYF
>TRBV5-8|16|TRBJ1-1|-|-
TGTGCCAGCAGCTTGGAAACAGGGAGTTGGAACACTGAAGCTTTCTTT
CASSLETGSWNTEAFF
>TRBV7-9|15|TRBJ1-1|-|-
TGTGCCAGCAGCCCCTTGGCGGGAGTAAACACTGAAGCTTTCTTT
CASSPLAGVNTEAFF
>TRBV7-6|16|TRBJ1-6|-|TRBD1
TGTGCCAGCAGCTTCAGCGGGACAGGGGTAAATTCACCCCTCCACTTT
CASSFSGTGVNSPLHF
>TRBV28|13|TRBJ1-2|-|TRBD1
TGTGCCAGCAGTTTATCGGACAGGGGTGGCTACACCTTC
CASSLSDRGGYTF
>TRBV29-1|14|TRBJ2-2|-|-
TGCAGCGGATCTTTAGCGGCAAACACCGGGGAGCTGTTTTTT
CSGSLAANTGELFF
>TRBV4-1|17|TRBJ1-1|-|-
TGCGCCAGCAGCCAAGATATTCTGCGGGGGGCGAACACTGAAGCTTTCTTT
CASSQDILRGANTEAFF
>TRBV19|15|TRBJ1-5|-|-
TGTGCCAGTGTGCGGGGATTGGGGCAAAATCAGCCCCAGCATTTT
CASVRGLGQNQPQHF
>TRBV2|13|TRBJ1-2|-|-
TGTGCCAGCAGTGATCAGGGGAACTATGGCTACACCTTC
CASSDQGNYGYTF
>TRBV4-1|15|TRBJ1-1|few|TRBD1
TGCGCCAGCAGCCAGGACAGGGGGCGATTTACTGAAGCTTTCTTT
CASSQDRGRFTEAFF
>TRBV3-1/TRBV3-2|14|TRBJ2-1|-|TRBD1
TGTGCCAGCAGGGGACAGGGGGCTGGCAATGAGCAGTTCTTC
CASRGQGAGNEQFF
>TRBV7-9|16|TRBJ1-3|few|-
TGTGCCAGCAAAGTGGGGACGGGGGGCTCTGGAAACACCATATATTTT
CASKVGTGGSGNTIYF
>TRBV15|18|TRBJ2-7|-|TRBD1
TGTGCCACCAGCGCTCAGATAATGGGGACAGGGGGCTCCTACGAGCAGTACTTC
CATSAQIMGTGGSYEQYF
>TRBV12-3/TRBV12-4|13|TRBJ1-4|-|TRBD1
TGTGCCAGCAGTGACAGGGTGGGTGAAAAACTGTTTTTT
CASSDRVGEKLFF
>TRBV2|15|TRBJ1-2|-|-
TGTGCCAGCAGTCCAACGGGGAACAGGGCAGGCGGCTACACCTTC
CASSPTGNRAGGYTF
>TRBV4-1|16|TRBJ2-7|-|TRBD1
TGCGCCAGCAGCCATGACTCGCCGGGACAGACCTACGAGCAGTACTTC
CASSHDSPGQTYEQYF
>TRBV5-1|17|TRBJ2-1|-|TRBD2
TGCGCCAGCAGCTTTGGACTAGCGGGGGGTCCGTACAATGAGCAGTTCTTC
CASSFGLAGGPYNEQFF
>TRBV27|15|TRBJ1-1|-|-
TGTGCCAGCAGTAAACCGGGAGTAATGAACACTGAAGCTTTCTTT
CASSKPGVMNTEAFF
>TRBV7-9|16|TRBJ2-3|once|TRBD1
TGTGCCAGCAGCTTTAACAGGGGGCCGGGCACAGATACGCAGTATTTT
CASSFNRGPGTDTQYF
>TRBV7-9|16|TRBJ1-2|-|-
TGTGCCAGCAGCACCCGCCGGGGCGGGGGCCCCTATGGCTACACCTTC
CASSTRRGGGPYGYTF
>TRBV4-2|14|TRBJ1-2|-|-
TGTGCCAGCAGCCAAGATCTGGAGCCCTATGGCTACACCTTC
CASSQDLEPYGYTF
>TRBV7-6|15|TRBJ2-7|-|-
TGTGCCAGCAGCGAAGAACAGGGCCCGGAACGCGAGCAGTACTTC
CASSEEQGPEREQYF
>TRBV24-1|14|TRBJ2-3|-|TRBD1
TGTGCCACCAGCGGACAGGCCAGCACAGATACGCAGTATTTT
CATSGQASTDTQYF
>TRBV6-5|12|TRBJ1-2|-|-
TGTGCCAGCAGTTTCCCGAATAGTGGCTACACCTTC
CASSFPNSGYTF
>TRBV19|17|TRBJ1-3|-|-
TGTGCCAGTAGTATCCGGCGGAGTCGTGACTCTGGAAACACCATATATTTT
CASSIRRSRDSGNTIYF
>TRBV28|15|TRBJ1-3|-|-
TGTGCCAGCAGTTTATTCCCGGGTGCGGGAAACACCATATATTTT
CASSLFPGAGNTIYF
>TRBV9|18|TRBJ2-3|-|TRBD2
TGTGCCAGCAGCACAACAGCGGGGGGCCTACTCATCACAGATACGCAGTATTTT
CASSTTAGGLLITDTQYF
>TRBV5-5|17|TRBJ1-6|-|-
TGTGCCAGCAGCTTGGAAGGGGTGACAGTCTATAATTCACCCCTCCACTTT
CASSLEGVTVYNSPLHF
>TRBV28|11|TRBJ2-7|-|-
TGTGCCAGCAGTTGGGGGGTCGAGCAGTACTTC
CASSWGVEQYF
>TRBV7-9|17|TRBJ1-4|-|-
TGTGCCAGCAGCCCACGTTCTTTGGAGGGGAAGAAAGAAAAACTGTTTTTT
CASSPRSLEGKKEKLFF
>TRBV6-5|15|TRBJ2-7|-|TRBD1
TGTGCCAGTCAACTTGGGACAGGCGATTCCTACGAGCAGTACTTC
CASQLGTGDSYEQYF
>TRBV11-2|13|TRBJ1-2|-|-
TGTGCCAGCAGCCAACAGGGAGACTATGGCTACACCTTC
CASSQQGDYGYTF
>TRBV7-9|14|TRBJ1-3|-|TRBD1
TGTGCCAGCAGCTCAAGGACAGGGCGAAACACCATATATTTT
CASSSRTGRNTIYF
>TRBV11-1|16|TRBJ2-1|-|-
TGTGCCAGCAGCTTGCGGTCCGGGACACCATACAATGAGCAGTTCTTC
CASSLRSGTPYNEQFF
>TRBV5-1|17|TRBJ2-5|-|TRBD2
TGCGCCAGCAGCTTGGGGACTAGCGGGGCCCTAGGAGAGACCCAGTACTTC
CASSLGTSGALGETQYF
>TRBV6-5|15|TRBJ1-1|-|-
TGTGCCAGCAGTTACCGGGTGTTAGGGAACACTGAAGCTTTCTTT
CASSYRVLGNTEAFF
>TRBV5-1|17|TRBJ2-3|-|TRBD1
TGCGCCAGCAGCAACATTCCCGGGACAGGGGACACAGATACGCAGTATTTT
CASSNIPGTGDTDTQYF
>TRBV28|11|TRBJ1-4|few|-
TGTGCCAGCAGTTTGGCTGAAAAACTGTTTTTT
CASSLAEKLFF
>TRBV20-1|14|TRBJ1-1|-|-
TGCAGTGCTAGTCGGGGGGGCGCGAACACTGAAGCTTTCTTT
CSASRGGANTEAFF
>TRBV28|12|TRBJ1-2|-|-
TGTGCCAGCAGGAGATCTAACTATGGCTACACCTTC
CASRRSNYGYTF
>TRBV28|15|TRBJ2-1|-|TRBD1
TGTGCCAGCAGTTTTGACAGGGGAGGTTACAATGAGCAGTTCTTC
CASSFDRGGYNEQFF
>TRBV6-1|15|TRBJ1-5|few|-
TGTGCCAGCAGTGAAGGACACCTTAGCAATCAGCCCCAGCATTTT
CASSEGHLSNQPQHF
>TRBV28|18|TRBJ2-1|-|TRBD2
TGTGCCAGCAGTTTGTTGACTAGCGGGGGGGCCACATACAATGAGCAGTTCTTC
CASSLLTSGGATYNEQFF